These 3 T cell receptor beta chains came from one sample sequenced in a study of blood T cells in healthy people across ages. Together with a sample-barcoded 5' primer, a J-beta primer mix was included in a second PCR lasting about 6 to 11 cycles. TCRdb processed the 5' RACE reads anew with MiXCR; each CDR3 protein has one entry. The profile covers 750,000 to 850,000 distinct CDR3 sequences, with approximately 25% appearing a single time and 3% to 4% taken by the ten largest. The sample also formed part of further work on T cells of mothers and their children.

What was sequenced was blood. The receptor set was obtained from a boy between 10 and 17 years old in good health.

As concerns this clonotype: One end of the junction does not line up with germline, which may come from a read error. The chain carries TRBV29-1 and TRBJ2-1; D gene uncertain. Germline V gives CDR1 SQVTM, CDR2 ANQGSEA. CDR3 size: 16 residues. DNA for the CDR3: TGCGGCGTTGAAGATCGGTCCGGAAAGGCCTACAATGAGCAGTTCTTC. Its protein product is CGVEDRSGKAYNEQFF.

This clonotype occurred a few times. V is TRBV7-2 and J is TRBJ2-1; possibly TRBD1 for D (6 bases). This CDR3 contains 14 residues. Germline CDR1 SGHTA, CDR2 FQGNSA. Trimming pared 0 bases from V and 6 bases from J, leaving 9 bases between. The CDR3 DNA sequence: TGTGCCAGCAGCTTAGCCCGAGGGGGCAATGAGCAGTTCTTC. Translation gives CASSLARGGNEQFF.

CDR3 sequence (DNA): TGTGCCAGCAGCGAGATGACAGGCCGGTCCTACTATGGCTACACCTTC. This encodes CASSEMTGRSYYGYTF. The chain uses TRBV5-4 and TRBJ1-2, with D possibly being TRBD1 (6 bases). The CDR3 is 16 amino acids. CDR1 SGHNT and CDR2 YYREEE come from the germline V gene (reference sequence). V was cut by 4 bases and J by 3 bases, with 19 bases left in between.